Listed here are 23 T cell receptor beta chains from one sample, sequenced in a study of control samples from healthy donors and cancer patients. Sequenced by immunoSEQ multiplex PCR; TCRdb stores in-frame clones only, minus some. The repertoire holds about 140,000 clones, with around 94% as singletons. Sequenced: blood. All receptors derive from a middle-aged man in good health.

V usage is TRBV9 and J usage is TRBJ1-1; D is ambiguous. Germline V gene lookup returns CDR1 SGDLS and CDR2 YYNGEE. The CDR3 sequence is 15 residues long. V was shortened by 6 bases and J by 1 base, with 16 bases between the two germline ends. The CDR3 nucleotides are TGTGCCAGCACCCCAGCAGCCTCGACGAACACTGAAGCTTTCTTT. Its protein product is CASTPAASTNTEAFF.

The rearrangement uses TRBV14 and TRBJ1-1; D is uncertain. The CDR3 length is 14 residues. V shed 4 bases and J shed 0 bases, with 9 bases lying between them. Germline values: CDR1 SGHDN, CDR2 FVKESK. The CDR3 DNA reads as TGTGCCAGCAGCCCTCTTGAGATGAACACTGAAGCTTTCTTT. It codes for CASSPLEMNTEAFF.

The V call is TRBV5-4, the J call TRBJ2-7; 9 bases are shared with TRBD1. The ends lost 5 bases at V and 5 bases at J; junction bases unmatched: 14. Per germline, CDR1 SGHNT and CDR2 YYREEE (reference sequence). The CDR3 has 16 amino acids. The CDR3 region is CASRPTVGTGNHEQYF. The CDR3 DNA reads TGTGCCAGCAGACCTACCGTTGGGACAGGGAACCACGAGCAGTACTTC.

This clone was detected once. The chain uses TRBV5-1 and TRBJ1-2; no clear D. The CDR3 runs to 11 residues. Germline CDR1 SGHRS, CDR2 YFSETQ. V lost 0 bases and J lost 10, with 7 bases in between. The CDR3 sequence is CASSLVGNYTF. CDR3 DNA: TGCGCCAGCAGCTTGGTGGGGAACTACACCTTC.

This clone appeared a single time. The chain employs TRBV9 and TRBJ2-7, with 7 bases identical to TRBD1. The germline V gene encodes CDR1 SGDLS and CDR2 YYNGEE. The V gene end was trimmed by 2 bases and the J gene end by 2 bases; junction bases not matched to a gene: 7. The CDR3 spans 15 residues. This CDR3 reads CASSVSDRVTYEQYF. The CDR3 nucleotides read TGTGCCAGCAGCGTTTCTGACAGGGTTACCTACGAGCAGTACTTC.

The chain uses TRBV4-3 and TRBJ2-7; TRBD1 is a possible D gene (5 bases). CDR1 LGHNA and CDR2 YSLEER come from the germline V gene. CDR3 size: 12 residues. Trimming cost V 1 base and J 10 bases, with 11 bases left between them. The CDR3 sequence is CASSQGKGIQYF. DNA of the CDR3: TGCGCCAGCAGCCAAGGGAAGGGGATCCAGTACTTC.

CDR3 nucleotide sequence: TGTGCCAGCAGCCAAGCAATACAGGGGGCTAGAGGAAACACCATATATTTT. Its translation is CASSQAIQGARGNTIYF. The chain recombines TRBV4-2 with TRBJ1-3; 9 nucleotides align to TRBD1. Losses at the gene ends were 1 base for V and 4 bases for J; bases not matched to a gene: 8. Germline V gene lookup returns CDR1 LGHNA and CDR2 YNFKEQ. CDR3 size: 17 residues.

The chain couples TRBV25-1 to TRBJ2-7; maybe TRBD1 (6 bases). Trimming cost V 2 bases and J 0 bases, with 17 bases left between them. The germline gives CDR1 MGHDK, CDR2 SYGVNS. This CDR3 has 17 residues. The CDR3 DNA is TGTGCCAGCAGTGAACCCCCGTTCGAGGGGGACTCCTACGAGCAGTACTTC. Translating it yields CASSEPPFEGDSYEQYF.

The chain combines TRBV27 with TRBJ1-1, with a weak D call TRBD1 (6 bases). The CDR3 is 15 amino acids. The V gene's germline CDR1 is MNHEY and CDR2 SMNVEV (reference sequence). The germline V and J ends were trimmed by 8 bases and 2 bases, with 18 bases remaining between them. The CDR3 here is CASQFTGAFNTEAFF. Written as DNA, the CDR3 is TGTGCCAGCCAGTTCACGGGGGCATTCAACACTGAAGCTTTCTTT.

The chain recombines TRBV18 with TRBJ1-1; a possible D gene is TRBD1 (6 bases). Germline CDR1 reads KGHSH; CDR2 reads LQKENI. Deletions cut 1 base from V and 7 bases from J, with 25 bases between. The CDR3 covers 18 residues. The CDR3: CASSPQSAGVTGGSEAFF. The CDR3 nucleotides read TGTGCCAGCTCACCACAATCGGCAGGGGTCACCGGGGGGAGTGAAGCTTTCTTT.

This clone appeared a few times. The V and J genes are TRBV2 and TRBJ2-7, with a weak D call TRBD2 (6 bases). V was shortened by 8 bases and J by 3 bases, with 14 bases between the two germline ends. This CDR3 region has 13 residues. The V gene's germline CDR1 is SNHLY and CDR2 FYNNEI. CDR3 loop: CASSRDFLYEQYF. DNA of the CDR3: TGTGCCAGCTCCAGGGACTTTCTCTACGAGCAGTACTTC.

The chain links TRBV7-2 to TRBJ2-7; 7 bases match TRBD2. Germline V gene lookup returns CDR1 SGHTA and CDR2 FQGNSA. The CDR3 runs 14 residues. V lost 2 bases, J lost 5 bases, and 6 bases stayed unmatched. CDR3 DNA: TGTGCCAGCAGCTTAATGCAGCGGGGAAACGAGCAGTACTTC. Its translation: CASSLMQRGNEQYF.

As DNA, the CDR3 is TGTGCCAGCAGCTTAATCGAACTTGGGCGCACTGAAGCTTTCTTT. Translating gives CASSLIELGRTEAFF. This rearrangement joins TRBV7-2 to TRBJ1-1; D unclear. Looked up from germline, CDR1 is SGHTA and CDR2 is FQGNSA. The V end lost 2 bases, the J end lost 4 bases, and 14 bases lay between the germline ends. The CDR3 loop spans 15 amino acids.

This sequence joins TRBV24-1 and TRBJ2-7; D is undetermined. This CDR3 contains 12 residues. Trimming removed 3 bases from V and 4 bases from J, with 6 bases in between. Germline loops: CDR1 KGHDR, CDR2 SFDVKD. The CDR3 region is CATSDVGYEQYF. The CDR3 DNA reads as TGTGCCACCAGTGATGTGGGGTACGAGCAGTACTTC.

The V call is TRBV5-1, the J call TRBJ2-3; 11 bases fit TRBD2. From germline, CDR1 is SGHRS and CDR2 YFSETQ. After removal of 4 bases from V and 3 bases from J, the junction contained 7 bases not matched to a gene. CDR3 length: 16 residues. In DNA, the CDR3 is TGCGCCAGCAGCCTCACCGGGACTAGCGGAACAGATACGCAGTATTTT. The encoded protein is CASSLTGTSGTDTQYF.

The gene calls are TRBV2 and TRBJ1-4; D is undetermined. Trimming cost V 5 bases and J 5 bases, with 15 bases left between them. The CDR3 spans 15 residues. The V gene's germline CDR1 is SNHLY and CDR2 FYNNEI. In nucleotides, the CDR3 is TGTGCCAGCAGTCCAATACAACTCCCCAATGAAAAACTGTTTTTT. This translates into CASSPIQLPNEKLFF.

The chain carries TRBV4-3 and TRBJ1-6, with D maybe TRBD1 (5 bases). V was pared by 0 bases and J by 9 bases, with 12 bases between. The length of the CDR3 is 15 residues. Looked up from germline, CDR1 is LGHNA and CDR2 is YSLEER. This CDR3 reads CASSQDNEGRSPLHF. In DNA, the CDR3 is TGCGCCAGCAGCCAAGATAATGAGGGACGTTCACCCCTCCACTTT.

DNA for the CDR3: TGTGCCAGCAGCGCCCCGGGACAGGGCGTTAACACTGAAGCTTTCTTT. The encoded protein is CASSAPGQGVNTEAFF. This rearrangement joins TRBV9 to TRBJ1-1, with 9 bases identical to TRBD1. CDR1 is SGDLS, CDR2 YYNGEE, per germline. The CDR3 is 16 amino acids. V shed 3 bases and J 2 bases; nucleotides not matched to a gene: 8. Together with reference TRBV9 and TRBJ1-1, the CDR3 gives the full variable domain: DSGVTQTPKHLITATGQRVTLRCSPRSGDLSVYWYQQSLDQGLQFLIQYYNGEERAKGNILERFSAQQFPDLHSELNLSSLELGDSALYFCASSAPGQGVNTEAFFGQGTRLTVV.

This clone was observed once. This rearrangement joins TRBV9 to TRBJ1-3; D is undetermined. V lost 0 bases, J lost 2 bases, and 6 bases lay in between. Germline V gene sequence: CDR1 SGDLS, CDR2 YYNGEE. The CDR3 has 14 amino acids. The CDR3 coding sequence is TGTGCCAGCAGCGTAGCCTCAGCTGGAAACACCATATATTTT. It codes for CASSVASAGNTIYF. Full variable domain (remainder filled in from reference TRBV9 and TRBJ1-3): DSGVTQTPKHLITATGQRVTLRCSPRSGDLSVYWYQQSLDQGLQFLIQYYNGEERAKGNILERFSAQQFPDLHSELNLSSLELGDSALYFCASSVASAGNTIYFGEGSWLTVV.

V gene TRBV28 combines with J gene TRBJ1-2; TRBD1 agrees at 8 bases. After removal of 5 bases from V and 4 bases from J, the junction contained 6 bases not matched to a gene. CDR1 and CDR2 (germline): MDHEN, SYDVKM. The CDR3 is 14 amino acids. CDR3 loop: CASSQDRDRYGYTF. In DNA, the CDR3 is TGTGCCAGCAGTCAGGACAGGGACCGCTATGGCTACACCTTC.

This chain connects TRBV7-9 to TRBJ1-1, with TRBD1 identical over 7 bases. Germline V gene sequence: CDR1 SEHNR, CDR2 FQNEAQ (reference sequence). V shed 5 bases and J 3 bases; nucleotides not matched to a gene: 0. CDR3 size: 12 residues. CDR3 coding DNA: TGTGCCAGCAGCCAGGGGGACACTGAAGCTTTCTTT. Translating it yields CASSQGDTEAFF.

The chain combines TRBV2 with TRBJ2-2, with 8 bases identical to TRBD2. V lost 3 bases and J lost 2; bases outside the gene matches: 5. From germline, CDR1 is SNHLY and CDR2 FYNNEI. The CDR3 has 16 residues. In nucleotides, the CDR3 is TGTGCCAGCAGTGAGTCTAGCGGGCTAAACACCGGGGAGCTGTTTTTT. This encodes CASSESSGLNTGELFF.

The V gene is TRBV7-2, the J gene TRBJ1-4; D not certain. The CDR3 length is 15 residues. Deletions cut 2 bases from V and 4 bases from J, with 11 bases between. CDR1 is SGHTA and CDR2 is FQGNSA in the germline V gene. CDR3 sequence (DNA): TGTGCCAGCAGCTTAAATAAACAGAGTAATGAAAAACTGTTTTTT. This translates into CASSLNKQSNEKLFF.